The 3 T cell receptor beta chains listed next were all sequenced from one sample in a study of cytomegalovirus exposure and HLA in healthy donors. PCR employed 60 Vbeta and 13 Jbeta primers. Sequencing used immunoSEQ multiplex PCR; TCRdb keeps in-frame clones, though not all of them. The specimen's table records about 120,000 clones. Sequencing was carried out using PBMCs. The receptors were gathered from a man between 40 and 49 years old in good health and CMV-seropositive.

The rearrangement uses TRBV6-5 and TRBJ1-4; 7 bases agree with TRBD1. CDR1 is MNHEY and CDR2 is SVGAGI in the germline V gene. J gave up 8 bases and V 6 bases, and 3 bases lay outside the gene matches. The CDR3 length is 12 residues. The CDR3, as DNA: TGTGCCAGCAGGACACAGGGGGAAAAACTGTTTTTT. Amino acid sequence: CASRTQGEKLFF.

Here the CDR3 reads CASSIEGVGTDTQYF. The CDR3 DNA sequence: TGTGCCAGTAGTATAGAAGGGGTAGGGACAGATACGCAGTATTTT. This chain uses TRBV19 with TRBJ2-3, with D possibly TRBD1 on 5 matching bases. The CDR3 has 15 residues. Germline values: CDR1 LNHDA, CDR2 SQIVND (reference sequence). Trimming shortened V by 0 bases and J by 3 bases, and 10 bases separated the two germline ends.

The CDR3 protein is CATRELRQFF. CDR3 in DNA: TGTGCCACCCGCGAGTTAAGGCAGTTCTTC. The chain employs TRBV6-1 and TRBJ2-1; D gene unclear. The V gene lost 10 bases and the J gene lost 12 bases, with 13 bases spanning the gap. The CDR3 contains 10 residues. Germline CDR1 and CDR2: MNHNS and SASEGT.